This is a list of T cell receptor beta chains from one sample in a study of metastatic and nonmetastatic thyroid tumors. MiXCR was used by TCRdb to re-call the PCR reads. The sample contains 53,000 or so clones, 20% of which appear only once. Sequencing used blood. The receptor set was obtained from a female donor with papillary thyroid cancer or a benign thyroid nodule (not recorded which). Some clones in this sample may be carry-over from other donors' samples. Each CDR3 is given with its conserved first and last residue. The D gene is left open where the match is weak. Clone size is not always given. Where it is, it says once, few, many or a class for expanded clones.

d_gene	abundance	v_gene	j_gene	CDR3nt	CDR3aa
TRBD2	many	TRBV4-2	TRBJ2-3	TGTGCCAGCACCACTCTGCTAGCGGGGGGCACAGATACGCAGTATTTT	CASTTLLAGGTDTQYF
TRBD1	many	TRBV3-1	TRBJ2-1	TGTGCCAGCAGCCAAGGAGGGGGCCTCCCACGGGGTGAGCAGTTCTTC	CASSQGGGLPRGEQFF
.	few	TRBV5-1	TRBJ1-3	TGCGCCAGCAGCTTGGATTTCCGAAACACCATATATTTT	CASSLDFRNTIYF
TRBD2	many	TRBV7-2	TRBJ2-7	TGTGCCAGCAGCTTAGGTGGAACGGGAGGGAACGAGCAGTACTTC	CASSLGGTGGNEQYF
.	many	TRBV10-3	TRBJ1-6	TGTGCCGTAAAGGAACAGGGAGCCGATTCACCCCTCCACTTT	CAVKEQGADSPLHF
.	.	TRBV9	TRBJ2-7	TGTGCCAGCAGCCCCCACGGTGGAGCCGGTAACTCCTACGAGCAGTACTTC	CASSPHGGAGNSYEQYF
.	many	TRBV27	TRBJ2-1	TGTGCCAGCAGTACCCGGGACCGCTACAATGAGCAGTTCTTC	CASSTRDRYNEQFF
.	many	TRBV20-1	TRBJ1-2	TGCAGTGCTAGTGATAATGACTATGGCTACACCTTC	CSASDNDYGYTF
.	few	TRBV6-1	TRBJ2-7	TGTGCCAGCAGTGAAGGGGCTGGGGGCAGGTACGATCAGTACTTC	CASSEGAGGRYDQYF
.	many	TRBV6-1	TRBJ1-6	TGTGCCAGCACAGGCTCCTATAATTCACCCCTCCACTTT	CASTGSYNSPLHF
.	.	TRBV11-2	TRBJ2-5	TGTGCCAGCAGCTTACGGCCGCTAGCTCATGAGACCCAGTACTTC	CASSLRPLAHETQYF
.	many	TRBV5-1	TRBJ2-1	TGCGCCAGCAGCTTCACAGGGAATCAATACAATGAGCAGTTCTTC	CASSFTGNQYNEQFF
TRBD1	many	TRBV20-1	TRBJ1-1	TGCAGTGCTAGAGCCGCGACAGGGGGCACTGAAGCTTTCTTT	CSARAATGGTEAFF
.	many	TRBV28	TRBJ1-2	TGTGCCAGCAGTTTAGAGGGGTATGGCTACACCTTC	CASSLEGYGYTF
TRBD2	.	TRBV24-1	TRBJ2-2	TGTGCCACCAGTGATTTGCTTGGGACTAGCGGGGCTAAAACCGGGGAGCGGTTTTTT	CATSDLLGTSGAKTGERFF
TRBD1	many	TRBV10-3	TRBJ1-6	TGTGCCACCTCCCGGACAGGGGAAAATTCACCCCTCCACTTT	CATSRTGENSPLHF
.	many	TRBV18	TRBJ1-1	TGTGCCAGCTCACCTACATGGGGGGACACTGAAGCTTTCTTT	CASSPTWGDTEAFF
.	.	TRBV14	TRBJ2-4	TGTGCCAGCAGCCTCACAGATAAAAACATTCAGTACTTC	CASSLTDKNIQYF
TRBD2	many	TRBV20-1	TRBJ2-2	TGCAGTGCTAGTGACTACGCCGGGGGGGATGTGGGCGGGGAGCTGTTTTTT	CSASDYAGGDVGGELFF
.	.	TRBV6-1	TRBJ2-7	TGTGCCAGCAGTGAATGGGGGACCTACGAGCAGTACTTC	CASSEWGTYEQYF
.	many	TRBV6-1	TRBJ1-2	TGTGCCAGCAGTGAGGGGTCCTATGGCTACACCTTC	CASSEGSYGYTF
.	many	TRBV6-1	TRBJ2-7	TGTGCCAGCAGCCCGGACTCTACGTCCTACGAGCAGTACTTC	CASSPDSTSYEQYF
.	many	TRBV7-2	TRBJ1-1	TGTGCCAGCAGCTCTGGACAGTTCATGAACACTGAAGCTTTCTTT	CASSSGQFMNTEAFF
.	many	TRBV2	TRBJ2-2	TGTGCCAGCATTCTCTCGGGGAACACCGGGGAGCTGTTTTTT	CASILSGNTGELFF
TRBD2	many	TRBV2	TRBJ2-3	TGTGCCAGCAGTGAAGAGGCGGGGGCAGATACGCAGTATTTT	CASSEEAGADTQYF
.	.	TRBV7-7	TRBJ1-5	TGTGCTAGCAGCTCCTCGCCTTCTCAGCCCCAGCATTTT	CASSSSPSQPQHF
.	many	TRBV19	TRBJ2-1	TGTGCCAGTAGTATTACAGATGACTATAATGAGCAGTTCTTC	CASSITDDYNEQFF
TRBD1	many	TRBV24-1	TRBJ2-3	TGTGCCACCAGTGATCCAAAGGGACAGAGCACAGATACGCAGTATTTT	CATSDPKGQSTDTQYF
.	.	TRBV4-2	TRBJ2-3	TGTGCCAGCATCCAAGATCCAAAGGGCACACATAAGCAGTATTTT	CASIQDPKGTHKQYF
TRBD2	.	TRBV7-8	TRBJ2-1	TGTGCCAGCAGCTTCGGTTCTAGCGGGGGCAATGAGCAGTTCTTC	CASSFGSSGGNEQFF
TRBD1	many	TRBV27	TRBJ2-1	TGTGCCAGCAGTTTAATAGGGGACAGAACGTACAATGAGCAGTTCTTC	CASSLIGDRTYNEQFF
.	many	TRBV20-1	TRBJ2-3	TGCAGTGCCACCCCATTTGCGACAGACACAGATACGCAGTATTTT	CSATPFATDTDTQYF
.	many	TRBV6-1	TRBJ1-5	TGTGCCAGCAGCCCAAACCGGGACCGCAATCAGCCCCAGCATTTT	CASSPNRDRNQPQHF
.	many	TRBV5-1	TRBJ2-7	TGCGCCAGCAGCTTGCGACTAAACTACGAGCAGTACTTC	CASSLRLNYEQYF
TRBD2	many	TRBV11-1	TRBJ2-7	TGTGCCAGCAGCTTGACTAGCGCCTACGAGCAGTACTTC	CASSLTSAYEQYF
TRBD1	many	TRBV27	TRBJ2-1	TGTGCCAGCAAGAGACAGGGGTTGTACAATGAGCAGTTCTTC	CASKRQGLYNEQFF
.	few	TRBV6-1	TRBJ2-7	TGTGCCAGCAGTGAAGAGGTACAGGTGTCCTACGAGCAGTACTTC	CASSEEVQVSYEQYF
.	.	TRBV12-3/TRBV12-4	TRBJ2-2	TGTGCCATCAGAACTCCATTAGGGAACACCGGGGAGCTGTTTTTT	CAIRTPLGNTGELFF
.	many	TRBV30	TRBJ1-6	TGTGCCTGGAAGGTCTTGGGTTCACCCCTCCACTTT	CAWKVLGSPLHF
.	many	TRBV18	TRBJ1-2	TGTGCCAGCTCACCCACGGCTCCCGTGTCGAACTATGGCTACACCTTC	CASSPTAPVSNYGYTF
.	few	TRBV6-1	TRBJ2-1	TGTGCCAGCAGTCAGGAGGGACTGTCCAATGAGCAGTTCTTC	CASSQEGLSNEQFF
TRBD2	many	TRBV28	TRBJ2-1	TGTGCCAGCAGTTTTATCGGGGGGAGTTACGTCAATGAGCAGTTCTTC	CASSFIGGSYVNEQFF
.	.	TRBV5-6	TRBJ1-2	TGTCCCAGCAGCTTCTCAGTGTATGGCTACACCTTC	CPSSFSVYGYTF
TRBD2	many	TRBV20-1	TRBJ2-3	TGCAGTGCTAGAGATGGGGGGGACGCGGCGGATACGCAGTATTTT	CSARDGGDAADTQYF
.	once	TRBV9	TRBJ1-1	TGTGCCAGCAGCGCCCGGGACACCCAGTTGGACACTGAAGCTTTCTTT	CASSARDTQLDTEAFF
TRBD2	many	TRBV28	TRBJ2-7	TGTGCCAGCAGTAGGACTAGCGGGCTCCGCTCCTACGAGCAGTACTTC	CASSRTSGLRSYEQYF
TRBD2	.	TRBV3-1	TRBJ2-1	TGTGCAAGCAGCCAAGTCGGGTCTAGCGGAGATGCGCAGTTCTTC	CASSQVGSSGDAQFF
.	few	TRBV6-1	TRBJ2-2	TGTGCCAGCACCTTAAGAACCGGGGAGCTGTTTTTT	CASTLRTGELFF